This entry lists 23 T cell receptor beta chains sequenced from one sample in a study of blood T cell repertoires in COVID-19. The protocol was immunoSEQ multiplex PCR, while the TCRdb copy is restricted to in-frame clones and leaves out a portion. Here the sample spans about 220,000 clones, around 90% being singletons. Sequencing was carried out using PBMCs or T cells enriched from blood (not recorded which). The receptors were gathered from a woman aged 50 to 65 with acute COVID-19.

Details on this clone: Different DNA sequences within this sample yield the same CDR3. The V call is TRBV5-1, the J call TRBJ2-7; D gene ambiguous. V gave up 1 base and J gave up 3 bases, with 5 bases separating them. The germline V gene encodes CDR1 SGHRS and CDR2 YFSETQ. This CDR3 region has 12 residues. CDR3 sequence (DNA): TGCGCCAGCAGCTTGAGTAGCTACGAGCAGTACTTC. Translating gives CASSLSSYEQYF.

CDR3 protein: CASSPGTGDQETQYF. The CDR3 DNA is TGTGCCAGCAGCCCCGGGACAGGAGACCAAGAGACCCAGTACTTC. J is TRBJ2-5 and V is TRBV5-4, with 8 bases identical to TRBD1. With V trimmed by 4 bases and J by 0 bases, 5 bases remained unmatched. The CDR3 extends over 15 amino acids. From germline, CDR1 is SGHNT and CDR2 YYREEE (reference sequence).

V usage is TRBV5-1 and J usage is TRBJ2-2; 11 bases are shared with TRBD1. Germline V gene lookup returns CDR1 SGHRS and CDR2 YFSETQ. This CDR3 region has 14 residues. The junction had 2 bases not matched to a gene; V was cut back by 4 bases and J by 6 bases. The CDR3 spells CASSPGQGAGELFF. The CDR3 DNA reads as TGCGCCAGCAGCCCGGGACAGGGGGCCGGGGAGCTGTTTTTT. Looking up the rest from reference TRBV5-1 and TRBJ2-2 gives the full variable domain: KAGVTQTPRYLIKTRGQQVTLSCSPISGHRSVSWYQQTPGQGLQFLFEYFSETQRNKGNFPGRFSGRQFSNSRSEMNVSTLELGDSALYLCASSPGQGAGELFFGEGSRLTVL.

The genes are TRBV7-9 and TRBJ1-5; a weak D match, TRBD1 (5 bases). CDR3 length: 15 residues. The germline gives CDR1 SEHNR, CDR2 FQNEAQ (reference sequence). Between the trimmed V and J ends, which lost 1 base and 5 bases, there was a span of 12 bases. CDR3 DNA: TGTGCCAGCAGCTTAGGTGGGGGGGTCGATCAGCCCCAGCATTTT. This gives the protein CASSLGGGVDQPQHF.

The chain employs TRBV18 and TRBJ1-6; unclear D gene. The length of the CDR3 is 16 residues. With 3 bases removed from V and 0 bases from J, the gap between germline ends came to 9 bases. Germline assignment: CDR1 KGHSH and CDR2 LQKENI. The CDR3 coding sequence is TGTGCCAGCTCACCTACACAAAGCTCCTATAATTCACCCCTCCACTTT. Translation: CASSPTQSSYNSPLHF. Full variable domain (rest looked up from reference TRBV18 and TRBJ1-6): NAGVMQNPRHLVRRRGQEARLRCSPMKGHSHVYWYRQLPEEGLKFMVYLQKENIIDESGMPKERFSAEFPKEGPSILRIQQVVRGDSAAYFCASSPTQSSYNSPLHFGNGTRLTVT.

The chain carries TRBV5-1 and TRBJ2-7, with 7 bases that match TRBD2. V shed 5 bases and J 3 bases; nucleotides not matched to a gene: 5. This CDR3 has 13 residues. Germline CDR1 is SGHRS and CDR2 is YFSETQ. CDR3 sequence: CASSWEGFYEQYF. For the CDR3, the DNA is TGCGCCAGCAGTTGGGAGGGTTTCTACGAGCAGTACTTC.

The rearrangement joins TRBV3-1 (or the pseudogene TRBV3-2) to TRBJ1-1; TRBD1 is a possible D gene (6 bases). CDR3 size: 14 residues. In germline, CDR1 is LGHDT, CDR2 YNNKEL (reference sequence). Deletions cut 1 base from V and 3 bases from J, with 9 bases between. The chain's CDR3 is CASSQVAGDTEAFF. The CDR3 nucleotides read TGTGCCAGCAGCCAAGTTGCAGGGGACACTGAAGCTTTCTTT.

The chain couples TRBV6-5 to TRBJ2-1; 11 positions match TRBD2. Germline V lookup: CDR1 MNHEY, CDR2 SVGAGI. Trimming took 7 bases from V and 7 from J; bases not matched to a gene: 9. CDR3 length: 15 residues. The DNA of the CDR3 is TGTGCCAGCACCCGTGGGGGACTAGCGGAGAATGAGCAGTTCTTC. Its protein product is CASTRGGLAENEQFF.

The CDR3 nucleotides read TGTGCCAGCGGCAGTCTAGGGGACTCGGTTCTGGGAGAGACCCAGTACTTC. This translates into CASGSLGDSVLGETQYF. The V gene is TRBV5-6, the J gene TRBJ2-5, with D maybe TRBD2 (6 bases). V gave up 7 bases and J gave up 4 bases, with 26 bases separating them. The CDR3 covers 17 residues. Germline values: CDR1 SGHDT, CDR2 YYEEEE.

The chain recombines TRBV6-2 or TRBV6-3 with TRBJ2-7; no definite D call. Trimming removed 5 bases from V and 2 bases from J, with 10 bases in between. Germline V lookup: CDR1 MNHEY, CDR2 SVGEGT. CDR3 length: 13 amino acids. CDR3 region: CASSRPSPYEQYF. The CDR3 DNA reads as TGTGCCAGCAGTCGCCCAAGCCCCTACGAGCAGTACTTC.

This chain joins TRBV7-9 and TRBJ2-1; D might be TRBD2 (6 bases). There are 15 residues in the CDR3. V gave up 8 bases and J gave up 4 bases, with 18 bases separating them. Germline lookup yields CDR1 SEHNR and CDR2 FQNEAQ (reference sequence). The CDR3 DNA reads TGTGCCAGCGCCCGATGGAGGGGAGAATACAATGAGCAGTTCTTC. Its translation is CASARWRGEYNEQFF.

The V and J genes are TRBV30 and TRBJ2-6, with 7 bases identical to TRBD2. With 4 bases clipped from V and 2 bases from J, the junction kept 14 bases outside the gene matches. Germline V CDR1 and CDR2: GTSNPN, SVGIG (reference sequence). This CDR3 comprises 18 residues. This CDR3 is CAWTQTRGGSAGANVLTF. The CDR3 region has the DNA TGTGCCTGGACCCAAACCCGAGGCGGGAGCGCTGGGGCCAACGTCCTGACTTTC.

The chain recombines TRBV19 with TRBJ1-1; 10 positions match TRBD1. V was pared by 7 bases and J by 5 bases, with 13 bases of the junction left unmatched. This CDR3 spans 16 amino acids. The germline CDR1 and CDR2 sequences are LNHDA and SQIVND (reference sequence). CDR3 protein: CASMGDSGQGRTEAFF. CDR3 sequence (DNA): TGTGCCAGTATGGGGGACTCGGGACAGGGGCGGACTGAAGCTTTCTTT. Full variable domain (remainder filled in from reference TRBV19 and TRBJ1-1): DGGITQSPKYLFRKEGQNVTLSCEQNLNHDAMYWYRQDPGQGLRLIYYSQIVNDFQKGDIAEGYSVSREKKESFPLTVTSAQKNPTAFYLCASMGDSGQGRTEAFFGQGTRLTVV.

The V and J genes are TRBV27 and TRBJ2-7, with 11 bases aligning to TRBD1. The germline V gene encodes CDR1 MNHEY and CDR2 SMNVEV (reference sequence). V was pared by 5 bases and J by 6 bases, with 6 bases of the junction left unmatched. The CDR3 contains 14 residues. In nucleotides, the CDR3 is TGTGCCAGCAGTATGGACAGGGGGCCAGGCGAGCAGTACTTC. Translated, it gives CASSMDRGPGEQYF.

Ten or more counts support this clone. The rearrangement joins TRBV5-5 to TRBJ1-1; 7 nucleotides match TRBD1. Germline V CDR1 and CDR2: SGHKS, YYEKEE (reference sequence). CDR3 length: 15 amino acids. V lost 4 bases, J lost 1 base, and 7 bases stayed unmatched. The CDR3 region is CASSLRQGGNTEAFF. The CDR3 DNA reads TGTGCCAGCAGCCTACGACAGGGCGGGAACACTGAAGCTTTCTTT.

The chain is built from TRBV5-1 and TRBJ2-7; D might be TRBD1 (5 bases). This CDR3 has 14 residues. Trimming stripped 3 bases from V and 2 bases from J, with 12 bases between. CDR1 is SGHRS and CDR2 is YFSETQ in the germline V gene. This CDR3 reads CASSSGYDTYEQYF. For the CDR3, the DNA is TGCGCCAGCAGCTCAGGGTATGATACCTACGAGCAGTACTTC.

This clone was seen more than once but under ten times. V gene TRBV29-1 combines with J gene TRBJ2-3; 8 positions match TRBD2. V gave up 3 bases and J gave up 0 bases; unmatched junction bases: 5. Looked up from germline, CDR1 is SQVTM and CDR2 is ANQGSEA. The CDR3 is 15 amino acids. The CDR3 here is CSVDPSGGSTDTQYF. The CDR3 nucleotides are TGCAGCGTTGACCCCAGCGGGGGTAGCACAGATACGCAGTATTTT.

V is TRBV5-1 and J is TRBJ2-7; D perhaps matches TRBD1 (5 bases). The CDR3 sequence is 11 residues long. V lost 7 bases and J 3 bases, leaving 8 bases between the germline ends. The germline CDR1 and CDR2 sequences are SGHRS and YFSETQ. This CDR3 reads CASLQVYEQYF. CDR3 DNA: TGCGCCAGCCTACAGGTCTACGAGCAGTACTTC. The full variable domain, its missing parts supplied by reference TRBV5-1 and TRBJ2-7, is KAGVTQTPRYLIKTRGQQVTLSCSPISGHRSVSWYQQTPGQGLQFLFEYFSETQRNKGNFPGRFSGRQFSNSRSEMNVSTLELGDSALYLCASLQVYEQYFGPGTRLTVT.

This sequence joins TRBV30 and TRBJ1-5, with D uncertain. With 2 bases removed from V and 1 base from J, the gap between germline ends came to 12 bases. Germline loops: CDR1 GTSNPN, CDR2 SVGIG (reference sequence). This CDR3 has 15 amino acids. The CDR3, as DNA: TGTGCCTGGAGTCCTCAAGTCGGGAGCAATCAGCCCCAGCATTTT. Translation gives CAWSPQVGSNQPQHF.

The J gene is TRBJ2-1, the V gene TRBV3-1 (or the pseudogene TRBV3-2), with 7 bases fitting TRBD1. V was clipped by 4 bases and J by 8 bases; unmatched bases: 8. The CDR3 spans 14 residues. CDR1 is LGHDT, CDR2 YNNKEL, per germline (reference sequence). For the CDR3, the DNA is TGTGCCAGCAGCCGAGCTACAGGGGTTGATGAGCAGTTCTTC. Residues: CASSRATGVDEQFF.

This clone was detected only a few times. This sequence joins TRBV5-1 and TRBJ2-3, with a weak D call TRBD2 (7 bases). The germline V gene encodes CDR1 SGHRS and CDR2 YFSETQ. CDR3 length: 18 amino acids. Deletions cut 6 bases from V and 3 bases from J, with 26 bases between. DNA for the CDR3: TGCGCCAGCACCTGGATTGGGAGGGGAGGGGGAGCGACAGATACGCAGTATTTT. Translating it yields CASTWIGRGGGATDTQYF.

This clone turned up a few times. The chain employs TRBV29-1 and TRBJ1-1, with 8 nucleotides matching TRBD1. Germline CDR1 and CDR2: SQVTM and ANQGSEA. The CDR3 runs to 12 residues. The V segment lost 7 bases and the J segment 1 base; nucleotides outside the gene matches: 2. The CDR3 here is CSAGQGNTEAFF. The CDR3 DNA is TGCAGCGCAGGACAGGGGAACACTGAAGCTTTCTTT.

The chain joins TRBV18 to TRBJ2-5; 7 bases are a match to TRBD2. The CDR3 runs to 12 residues. V lost 4 bases to trimming and J lost 4 bases; unmatched junction nucleotides: 0. CDR1 is KGHSH, CDR2 LQKENI, per germline. The CDR3 nucleotides are TGTGCCAGCTCACTAGCGGGAGAGACCCAGTACTTC. As protein: CASSLAGETQYF.